This T cell receptor beta chain stems from a study of early T cells in non-severe SARS-CoV-2 infection. At the level of the study: With bulk RNA from unsorted whole blood as input, sequencing yielded unpaired chains.

Study outcomes and limitations: Private and CD4 specificities were missed by VDJdb matching, which favored anti-spike CD8 responses.

Comment on this clonotype: What it binds is not known.

Individual cDNA molecules each received unique molecular identifiers attached to them. Via MiXCR, TCRdb re-called the 5' RACE reads, giving one row per CDR3 protein. The sample has about 60,000 distinct CDR3 sequences, about 12% seen once. The CDR3 has 14 amino acids. The germline CDR1 and CDR2 sequences are SGHKS and YYEKEE (reference sequence). V dropped 5 bases and J dropped 6 bases, with 17 bases sitting between them. This clonotype originated in an adult who was a healthcare worker with PCR-confirmed SARS-CoV-2 infection or an uninfected control (not recorded which). Source material: whole blood. The chain links TRBV5-5 to TRBJ2-5, with D maybe TRBD1 (6 bases). The CDR3 region has the DNA TGTGCCAGCAGGCCCAGGGGAGCGGTAAAGACCCAGTACTTC. Translation: CASRPRGAVKTQYF.